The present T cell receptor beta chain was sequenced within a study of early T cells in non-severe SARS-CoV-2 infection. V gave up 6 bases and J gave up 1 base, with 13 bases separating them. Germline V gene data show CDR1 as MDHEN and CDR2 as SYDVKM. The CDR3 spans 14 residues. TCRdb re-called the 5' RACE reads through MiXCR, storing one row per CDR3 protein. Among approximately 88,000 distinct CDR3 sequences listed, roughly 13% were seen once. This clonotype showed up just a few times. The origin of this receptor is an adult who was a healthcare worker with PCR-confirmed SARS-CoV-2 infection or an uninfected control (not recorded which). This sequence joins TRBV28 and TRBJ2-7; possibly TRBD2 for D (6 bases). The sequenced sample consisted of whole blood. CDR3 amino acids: CASSPLSGSYEQYF. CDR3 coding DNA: TGTGCCAGCAGCCCACTGAGCGGGTCCTACGAGCAGTACTTC.